The rows below give T cell receptor beta chains drawn from one sample of a study of cytomegalovirus exposure and HLA in healthy donors. Sequencing was performed with immunoSEQ multiplex PCR; in TCRdb, only in-frame clones are kept and a portion is missing. This sample yields over 150,000 clones, of which about 90% are seen a single time; over 2.5% belongs to the top ten. Sequenced: PBMCs. The receptors derive from a woman younger than 30 in good health and CMV-seropositive. CDR3s include the opening cysteine and the closing phenylalanine or tryptophan. D genes are given only for firm matches. The listing skips clone size in some rows; elsewhere it reads once, few, many or a size class.

cdr3_nt cdr3_aa d_call v_call clone_size j_call
TGTGCCAGCAGTGCTCCGGGACAGGGTACTCAGCCCCAGCATTTT CASSAPGQGTQPQHF TRBD1 TRBV2 . TRBJ1-5
TGTGCCATCAGTAATCCACAGGGAGCAAAGAGGAATGAGCAGTTCTTC CAISNPQGAKRNEQFF . TRBV10-3 . TRBJ2-1
TGTGCCAGCAGTTCTGGGGTAGCGGGGGGCCGGGGCACCGGGGAGCTGTTTTTT CASSSGVAGGRGTGELFF TRBD2 TRBV27 . TRBJ2-2
TGTGCCAGCAGTTCCGGGACAGAGGATGAAAAACTGTTTTTT CASSSGTEDEKLFF TRBD1 TRBV28 . TRBJ1-4
TGTGCCAGCAGCGTACCCTTAGCGGGAGAGGGGGAGACCCAGTACTTC CASSVPLAGEGETQYF TRBD2 TRBV9 . TRBJ2-5
TGTGCCAGCAGCTTACGAGACAGGGTCACTGAAGCTTTCTTT CASSLRDRVTEAFF TRBD1 TRBV7-9 . TRBJ1-1
TGTGCTAGTGGTTTCGGCGGGAGCTACGAGCAGTACTTC CASGFGGSYEQYF TRBD2 TRBV12-5 . TRBJ2-7
TGCGCCAGCAGCGTGACGTGGCAGGGGTTAAACGAGCAGTACTTC CASSVTWQGLNEQYF . TRBV4-3 . TRBJ2-7
TGTGCCAGCAGCTCGACAGGCTCCAACGAGCAGTACTTC CASSSTGSNEQYF . TRBV7-2 once TRBJ2-7
TGTGCCAGCAGCACTACCAGTACCACCAGAGCTTTCTTT CASSTTSTTRAFF . TRBV11-3 . TRBJ1-1
TGTGCCAGCAGCTCCCGGGAGGGGCCCTATGGCTACACCTTC CASSSREGPYGYTF . TRBV7-8 few TRBJ1-2
TGCGCCAGCAGCCAAGAGGTCTTGTTGGGAGGGTCGGAGACCCAGTACTTC CASSQEVLLGGSETQYF TRBD2 TRBV4-3 once TRBJ2-5
TGCAGCGTTTCTGGGCTAGCGGGAACCGGGGAGCTGTTTTTT CSVSGLAGTGELFF TRBD2 TRBV29-1 . TRBJ2-2
TGTGCCAGCAGCTTAACTGGACTAGACCTAAACATTCAGTACTTC CASSLTGLDLNIQYF TRBD2 TRBV11-2 . TRBJ2-4
TGTGCCAGCAGCCCCTCCGGAGCATCCTACGAGCAGTACTTC CASSPSGASYEQYF . TRBV9 . TRBJ2-7
TGCGCCAGCAGCCAAGAGACCGCGGGAGGCCCCAATTACGAGCAGTACTTC CASSQETAGGPNYEQYF TRBD2 TRBV4-1 few TRBJ2-7
TGCGCCAGCAGGCTTACTAGCGGGAAGAACAATGAGCAGTTCTTC CASRLTSGKNNEQFF TRBD2 TRBV4-1 . TRBJ2-1
TGTGCCAGCAGCCAAGTGTCTAGCGGGACGCCAACCTACGAGCAGTACTTC CASSQVSSGTPTYEQYF TRBD2 TRBV4-2 . TRBJ2-7
TGTGCCAGCAGCTGGGACAGCGCGAACACTGAAGCTTTCTTT CASSWDSANTEAFF TRBD1 TRBV7-2 . TRBJ1-1
TGTGCCAGCAGCTTGGGGGCGGGTACTCAAGAGACCCAGTACTTC CASSLGAGTQETQYF . TRBV5-6 . TRBJ2-5
TGTGCCAGCAGCTTGGGGACAGGGCTTAACTATGGCTACACCTTC CASSLGTGLNYGYTF TRBD1 TRBV7-2 . TRBJ1-2
TGTGCCTGGGCGACTCCTCGCAAGGAGCTGTTTTTT CAWATPRKELFF . TRBV30 once TRBJ2-2
TGTGCCAGCAGTTCCCGTGCGGGGGCCTACGAGCAGTACTTC CASSSRAGAYEQYF TRBD2 TRBV6-5 once TRBJ2-7
TGTGCCAGCAGCCCTAGACAGGGGGTGACAGATACGCAGTATTTT CASSPRQGVTDTQYF TRBD1 TRBV6-6 . TRBJ2-3
TGTGCCAGTCGGGCAGGGCAAGAGACCCAGTACTTC CASRAGQETQYF . TRBV19 once TRBJ2-5
TGTGCCAGCAGCCAAGGGCCCTCTAGCGGGAGGCACACCGGGGAGCTGTTTTTT CASSQGPSSGRHTGELFF TRBD2 TRBV14 . TRBJ2-2
TGCGCCAGCAGCCAAGGGACTAGCGGAAACAATGAGCAGTTCTTC CASSQGTSGNNEQFF TRBD2 TRBV4-3 . TRBJ2-1
TGTGCCAGCAGCAAGGACAGCGGATATGGCTACACCTTC CASSKDSGYGYTF . TRBV28 . TRBJ1-2
TGTGCCAGCAGTCCTTGGGGGGGGACCCAAGAGACCCAGTACTTC CASSPWGGTQETQYF TRBD2 TRBV7-9 . TRBJ2-5
TGTGCCAGCAGTGACAGGACTTTACAAGAGACCCAGTACTTC CASSDRTLQETQYF . TRBV25-1 . TRBJ2-5
TGTGCCAGCAGCTTTGGGACATTGAACACTGAAGCTTTCTTT CASSFGTLNTEAFF . TRBV7-9 . TRBJ1-1
TGCGCCAGCAGCGCTGGGACAGGGTGGCGCACTGAAGCTTTCTTT CASSAGTGWRTEAFF TRBD1 TRBV5-1 . TRBJ1-1
TGTGCCAGCAGCTTGGCCGGGAAGGGGGCGCGGTCCTACGAGCAGTACTTC CASSLAGKGARSYEQYF TRBD1 TRBV5-5 . TRBJ2-7
TGTGCCAGCAGTGAGCAACCTATAGGGGGCAATCAGCCCCAGCATTTT CASSEQPIGGNQPQHF . TRBV6-1 once TRBJ1-5
TGCAGCGCCTCAATCACGGACAGGGATTACTACGAGCAGTACTTC CSASITDRDYYEQYF TRBD1 TRBV29-1 . TRBJ2-7